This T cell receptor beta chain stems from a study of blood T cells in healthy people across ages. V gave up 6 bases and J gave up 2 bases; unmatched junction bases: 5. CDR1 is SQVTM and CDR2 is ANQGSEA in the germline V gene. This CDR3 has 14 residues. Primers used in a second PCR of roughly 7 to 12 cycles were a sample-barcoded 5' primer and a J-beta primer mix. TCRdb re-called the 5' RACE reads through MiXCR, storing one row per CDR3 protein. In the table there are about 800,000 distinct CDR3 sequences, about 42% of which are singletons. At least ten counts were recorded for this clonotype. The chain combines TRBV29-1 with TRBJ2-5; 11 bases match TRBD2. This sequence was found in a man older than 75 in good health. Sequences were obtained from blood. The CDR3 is CSVDGTSGQETQYF. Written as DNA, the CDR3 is TGCAGCGTAGACGGGACTAGCGGACAAGAGACCCAGTACTTC. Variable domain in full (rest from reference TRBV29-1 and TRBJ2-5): SAVISQKPSRDICQRGTSLTIQCQVDSQVTMMFWYRQQPGQSLTLIATANQGSEATYESGFVIDKFPISRPNLTFSTLTVSNMSPEDSSIYLCSVDGTSGQETQYFGPGTRLLVL.